A selection of T cell receptor beta chains follows, all from one sample in a study of blood T cell repertoires in COVID-19. Some clones are missing from TCRdb's copy, which holds only in-frame ones; the method was immunoSEQ multiplex PCR. Of approximately 200,000 clones detected, 80% to 90% appear once; the ten largest clones hold approximately 1%. The sequenced sample was peripheral blood. These receptors came from a man aged 25-45 years with acute or convalescent COVID-19. CDR3s include the opening cysteine and the closing phenylalanine or tryptophan. A D gene is named only where the DNA matches it firmly. Clone size is given for some rows only: seen once, a few or many times, or a class if the clone is expanded.

>TRBV10-3|TRBD2|TRBJ2-7|once
TGTGCCATCAGTGCTTCGGAGCGGGGCGTCTACGAGCAGTACTTC
CAISASERGVYEQYF
>TRBV4-1|-|TRBJ2-1|-
TGCGCCAGCACCTCAGGGCGGGAGACAGGCAATGAGCAGTTCTTC
CASTSGRETGNEQFF
>TRBV7-6|TRBD2|TRBJ2-7|-
TGTGCCAGCAGCCAGTCTAGGAGGCTAGCGGGAGTGGGTGGATACGAGCAGTACTTC
CASSQSRRLAGVGGYEQYF
>TRBV9|TRBD1|TRBJ2-3|-
TGTGCCAGCAGCGCCCAATACGGGACAGCCTACACAGATACGCAGTATTTT
CASSAQYGTAYTDTQYF
>TRBV27|-|TRBJ2-1|-
TGTGCCACCAACCTAAGACCGGGACTTAAGGATGAGCAGTTCTTC
CATNLRPGLKDEQFF
>TRBV28|TRBD2|TRBJ2-1|few
TGTGCCAGCACTACCGGGGGGGCTTACAATGAGCAGTTCTTC
CASTTGGAYNEQFF
>TRBV28|-|TRBJ2-7|once
TGTGCCAGCAGTTTTAGTCGGGCAGGGGTGGAGTACGAGCAGTACTTC
CASSFSRAGVEYEQYF
>TRBV19|TRBD2|TRBJ2-1|-
TGTGCCAGTAGTATCCGGGGGGGAGCGGACAATGAGCAGTTCTTC
CASSIRGGADNEQFF
>TRBV7-2|-|TRBJ1-6|-
TGTGCCAGCAGCTCCGGCACCGGGTATAATTCACCCCTCCACTTT
CASSSGTGYNSPLHF
>TRBV28|-|TRBJ1-2|-
TGTGCCAGCGGGGGCGCTGTCTTC
CASGGAVF
>TRBV3-1/TRBV3-2|-|TRBJ1-1|-
TGTGCCAGCAGCCAGGGCGACACTGAAGCTTTCTTT
CASSQGDTEAFF
>TRBV4-1|TRBD1|TRBJ1-5|-
TGCGCCAGCAGCCAAGGGGACAGGGGTCCCAATCAGCCCCAGCATTTT
CASSQGDRGPNQPQHF
>TRBV5-4|-|TRBJ1-4|-
TGTGCCAGCAGCTTGGCCGGTCCGACAACTAATGAAAAACTGTTTTTT
CASSLAGPTTNEKLFF
>TRBV28|TRBD1|TRBJ1-2|-
TGTGCCAGCAGCCTACAGGGGCCGAGATCGAAGAGCGGCTACACCTTC
CASSLQGPRSKSGYTF
>TRBV9|TRBD2|TRBJ2-3|-
TGTGCCAGCAGCGTAGGGCTAGCGGGAGTTGAAGATACGCAGTATTTT
CASSVGLAGVEDTQYF
>TRBV4-1|TRBD1|TRBJ1-2|-
TGCGCCAGCAGCCAAGGGGGTAGGGGGCTTGATGGCTACACCTTC
CASSQGGRGLDGYTF
>TRBV6-1|-|TRBJ2-2|-
TGTGCCAGCAGTGAATTTTTCGGTGCTACACCGTCGGGCGGGGAGCTGTTTTTT
CASSEFFGATPSGGELFF
>TRBV5-1|TRBD2|TRBJ2-1|-
TGCGCCAGCAGCCTGACTAGCGGGACTAACAATGAGCAGTTCTTC
CASSLTSGTNNEQFF
>TRBV5-4|-|TRBJ2-7|-
TGTGCCAGCAGCTTAGGAGGGCGCGAGCAGTACTTC
CASSLGGREQYF
>TRBV6-5|-|TRBJ2-2|once
TGTGCCAGCAGTTACCACAGATTCACCGGGGAGCTGTTTTTT
CASSYHRFTGELFF
>TRBV7-9|-|TRBJ1-4|few
TGTGCCAGCAGCCGAGTTGCGGGACTTAATGAAAAACTGTTTTTT
CASSRVAGLNEKLFF
>TRBV7-6|TRBD1|TRBJ2-7|-
TGTGCCAGCAGCTTAGCGCCGGGACAGGGCGTCTACGAGCAGTACTTC
CASSLAPGQGVYEQYF
>TRBV27|TRBD1|TRBJ2-7|once
TGTGCCACCGTGGACAGGAGCTCCTACGAGCAGTACTTC
CATVDRSSYEQYF
>TRBV29-1|TRBD1|TRBJ1-1|-
TGCAGCGTTGCAAGGGACAGGTCTGTTGCTGAAGCTTTCTTT
CSVARDRSVAEAFF
>TRBV28|-|TRBJ1-2|few
TGTGCCAGCAGCGGACCGCTGGGGGGGGCCATTAACCTTAACTATGGCTACACCTTC
CASSGPLGGAINLNYGYTF
>TRBV27|TRBD2|TRBJ2-1|-
TGTGCCAGCAGTTTATTTGGACTAGCGGGAGACAGTTCGAATGAGCAGTTCTTC
CASSLFGLAGDSSNEQFF
>TRBV28|TRBD1|TRBJ1-2|-
TGTGCCAGCAGCGAACTCATCGGACAGGGGGCGAGGGGCTACACCTTC
CASSELIGQGARGYTF
>TRBV5-1|TRBD2|TRBJ2-3|-
TGCGCCAGCAGCTTGGGACTAGCGGGGGCAGATACGCAGTATTTT
CASSLGLAGADTQYF
>TRBV7-3|-|TRBJ2-3|-
TGTGCCAGCAGCTTAGGGGGCCCAGATACGCAGTATTTT
CASSLGGPDTQYF
>TRBV9|TRBD2|TRBJ2-6|-
TGTGCCAGCAGCACCACGCGGGGGAGGCCCTCTGGGGCCAACGTCCTGACTTTC
CASSTTRGRPSGANVLTF
>TRBV12-3/TRBV12-4|-|TRBJ2-1|-
TGTGCCAGCAGCCTGAGCGGTGAGCAGTTCTTC
CASSLSGEQFF
>TRBV19|-|TRBJ1-1|-
TGTGCCAGTAGTATAAGGGGGAACACTGAAGCTTTCTTT
CASSIRGNTEAFF
>TRBV27|TRBD1|TRBJ1-6|-
TGTGCCAGCAGGACAGGGGGTGCGACCAATTCACCCCTCCACTTT
CASRTGGATNSPLHF
>TRBV9|TRBD2|TRBJ2-1|few
TGTGCCAGCAGCGTAGCTAGCGGGAGGTTCAATGAGCAGTTCTTC
CASSVASGRFNEQFF
>TRBV11-2|-|TRBJ1-2|-
TGTGCCAGCAGCTTAGTGGCAGGGGAGCACGGCTACACCTTC
CASSLVAGEHGYTF
>TRBV6-5|-|TRBJ1-1|-
TGTGCCAGCAGTATTAAAATGAGGGCCGGCACTGAAGCTTTCTTT
CASSIKMRAGTEAFF
>TRBV30|-|TRBJ2-7|-
TGTGCCTGGAGTGTACAGGGCACCTACGAGCAGTACTTC
CAWSVQGTYEQYF
>TRBV5-1|-|TRBJ1-1|-
TGCGCCAGCAGCTTTGTAATTGGGGGCAGGACTGAAGCTTTCTTT
CASSFVIGGRTEAFF
>TRBV27|-|TRBJ2-3|-
TGTGCCAGCCTACGGTCTGCGGGAGATACGCAGTATTTT
CASLRSAGDTQYF
>TRBV5-1|TRBD1|TRBJ2-2|-
TGCGCCAGCAGCTTGGGACAGGGTGCCGCCGGGGAGCTGTTTTTT
CASSLGQGAAGELFF
>TRBV5-1|-|TRBJ1-2|-
TGCGCCAGCACCCTGAGCCCTTCCGGGGGGAATCAGGGCTACACCTTC
CASTLSPSGGNQGYTF
>TRBV27|TRBD2|TRBJ2-7|-
TGTGCCAGCAGTTTTTTAGCGGGAGGGGCTTACGAGCAGTACTTC
CASSFLAGGAYEQYF
>TRBV27|-|TRBJ1-5|-
TGTGCCAGCAGTGCAGGGCCGGGGAGGGGTAAGGCCCAGCATTTT
CASSAGPGRGKAQHF
>TRBV11-2|TRBD2|TRBJ2-1|-
TGTGCCAGCAGCTTAGATCTGGTAGAGACTAGCGCAGTCAATGAGCAGTTCTTC
CASSLDLVETSAVNEQFF
>TRBV5-1|-|TRBJ2-1|-
TGCGCCAGCAGCTTTCTTGGTCACCCAGGGGATGAGCAGTTCTTC
CASSFLGHPGDEQFF
>TRBV27|-|TRBJ1-5|-
TGTGCCAGCAGTTTAATATTCGGAGGAAGTCAGCCCCAGCATTTT
CASSLIFGGSQPQHF
>TRBV6-1|-|TRBJ1-2|-
TGTGCCAGCAGTGAACTCGGGGGGGACTATGGCTACACCTTC
CASSELGGDYGYTF
>TRBV29-1|-|TRBJ2-3|-
TGCAGCGCTGCCCAGGGGCAGGGCAACACAGATACGCAGTATTTT
CSAAQGQGNTDTQYF
>TRBV28|TRBD2|TRBJ2-3|-
TGTGCCAGCAGACCCAGCGGGGGGGTCAGAGATACGCAGTATTTT
CASRPSGGVRDTQYF
>TRBV7-9|-|TRBJ2-2|-
TGTGCCAGCAGCTTCGGGAGGAACACCGGGGAGCTGTTTTTT
CASSFGRNTGELFF
>TRBV5-4|TRBD2|TRBJ2-7|-
TGTGCCAGCAGCATAGGGACTAGCGGGGGCGAGCAGTACTTC
CASSIGTSGGEQYF
>TRBV15|TRBD1|TRBJ1-1|-
TGTGCCACCAGCAGAGATAAGGGGGCCACTGAAGCTTTCTTT
CATSRDKGATEAFF